A selection of T cell receptor beta chains follows, all from one sample in a study of T cell responses to AZD1222 COVID-19 vaccine. Only in-frame clones appear in the TCRdb table, and some are missing; sequencing was by immunoSEQ multiplex PCR. The sample includes some 82,000 clones, 85% to 90% of them seen just once. The material was peripheral blood, obtained on day 0 of AZD1222 vaccination. The source is an adult in good health. Each CDR3 is given with its conserved first and last residue. The D gene is left open where the match is weak. Rows may omit the clone size; those that give it use once, few, many or a size class.

>TRBJ1-3|TRBV18|18|few|TRBD1
TGTGCCAGCTCACGCGGACAGGGAAGTACTGGTACTGGAAACACCATATATTTT
CASSRGQGSTGTGNTIYF
>TRBJ2-1|TRBV9|14|.|.
TGTGCCAGCAGCGTAGAGAGCTCCTACAATGAGCAGTTCTTC
CASSVESSYNEQFF
>TRBJ2-1|TRBV24-1|14|.|.
TGTGCCACCAGTGATCCCGCCAGGGGCAATGAGCAGTTCTTC
CATSDPARGNEQFF
>TRBJ1-4|TRBV19|15|.|TRBD1
TGTGCCAGTTGTGGACAGGACGCAACTAATGAAAAACTGTTTTTT
CASCGQDATNEKLFF
>TRBJ2-7|TRBV2|14|medium-sized|TRBD2
TGTGCCAGCAGCGGGACTAGCGGGGGGGAAGAGCAGTACTTC
CASSGTSGGEEQYF
>TRBJ1-1|TRBV29-1|16|.|.
TGCAGCGTTGAAGATCGGACTAGGGGGGGGAGGACTGAAGCTTTCTTT
CSVEDRTRGGRTEAFF
>TRBJ1-2|TRBV3-1/TRBV3-2|15|.|.
TGTGCCAGCAGCCAAGATCTGGGCCCCAGGGCTGGCTACACCTTC
CASSQDLGPRAGYTF
>TRBJ1-2|TRBV11-3|13|.|.
TGTGCCAGCAGCCACTGGGAGGGGGATGGCTACACCTTC
CASSHWEGDGYTF
>TRBJ1-1|TRBV5-1|14|once|.
TGCGCCAGCAGCTTGACCACCACGAACACTGAAGCTTTCTTT
CASSLTTTNTEAFF
>TRBJ2-2|TRBV5-4|15|.|TRBD1
TGTGCCAGCAGCCAGGGGACAGGGGTCGCCGGGGAGCTGTTTTTT
CASSQGTGVAGELFF
>TRBJ1-5|TRBV9|15|few|.
TGTGCCAGCAGCGTCGGTAGGGGCGGGGGTCAGCCCCAGCATTTT
CASSVGRGGGQPQHF
>TRBJ1-1|TRBV30|12|.|.
TGTGCCTGGAGGAAACCTGGCACTGAAGCTTTCTTT
CAWRKPGTEAFF
>TRBJ2-5|TRBV5-1|15|.|TRBD1
TGCGCCAGCAGCTCAGGACAGGGAATACAAGAGACCCAGTACTTC
CASSSGQGIQETQYF
>TRBJ1-1|TRBV19|13|.|.
TGTGCCAGTAGATTACAGGTGAACACTGAAGCTTTCTTT
CASRLQVNTEAFF
>TRBJ1-1|TRBV28|15|.|.
TGTGCCAGCAGTGCAGGAGGGAGTATGAACACTGAAGCTTTCTTT
CASSAGGSMNTEAFF
>TRBJ2-3|TRBV5-1|16|.|TRBD2
TGCGCCAGCAGCTTGGCTGTTAGCGGGGGCACAGATACGCAGTATTTT
CASSLAVSGGTDTQYF